This T cell receptor beta chain was documented in a study of blood T cell repertoires in COVID-19. The length of the CDR3 is 15 residues. Germline-derived CDR1 and CDR2 are LNHDA and SQIVND (reference sequence). Unmatched junction bases numbered 13, after V lost 9 bases and J lost 9 bases. Using immunoSEQ multiplex PCR, the repertoire was profiled, and TCRdb retains in-frame clones only, with some absent. The sample carries around 130,000 clones, about 89% recorded once. The sequenced sample consisted of peripheral blood. The TCR originated in a man aged 50-59 years with active or convalescent COVID-19. The chain uses TRBV19 and TRBJ2-2; 10 positions agree with TRBD1. This CDR3 reads CASTRTGQGSWELFF. The CDR3 coding sequence is TGTGCCAGCACACGGACGGGACAGGGGTCCTGGGAGCTGTTTTTT.